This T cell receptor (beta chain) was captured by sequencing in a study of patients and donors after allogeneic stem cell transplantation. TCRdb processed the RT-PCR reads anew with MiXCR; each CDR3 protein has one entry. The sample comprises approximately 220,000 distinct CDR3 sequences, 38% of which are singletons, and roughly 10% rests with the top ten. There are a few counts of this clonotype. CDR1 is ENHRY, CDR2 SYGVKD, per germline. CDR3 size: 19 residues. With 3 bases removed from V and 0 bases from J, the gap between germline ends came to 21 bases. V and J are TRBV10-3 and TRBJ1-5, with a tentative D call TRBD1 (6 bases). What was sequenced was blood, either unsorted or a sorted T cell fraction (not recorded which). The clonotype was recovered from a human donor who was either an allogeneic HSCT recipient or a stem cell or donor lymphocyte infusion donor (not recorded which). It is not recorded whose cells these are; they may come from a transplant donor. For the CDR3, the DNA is TGTGCCATCAGTGAATACCGTCCTGGGGGACACTTTAGCAATCAGCCCCAGCATTTT. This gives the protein CAISEYRPGGHFSNQPQHF.